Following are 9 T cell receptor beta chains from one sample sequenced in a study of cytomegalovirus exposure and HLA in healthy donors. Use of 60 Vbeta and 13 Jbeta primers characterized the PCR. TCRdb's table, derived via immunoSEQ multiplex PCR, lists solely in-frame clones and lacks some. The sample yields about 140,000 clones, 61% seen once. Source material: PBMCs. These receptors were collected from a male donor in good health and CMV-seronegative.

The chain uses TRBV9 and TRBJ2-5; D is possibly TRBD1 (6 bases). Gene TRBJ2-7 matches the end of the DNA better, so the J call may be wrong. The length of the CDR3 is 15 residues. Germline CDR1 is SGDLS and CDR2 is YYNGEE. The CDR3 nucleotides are TGTGCCAGCAGCCCCCGGGACAACCGAAACTACGAGCAGTACTTC. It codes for CASSPRDNRNYEQYF.

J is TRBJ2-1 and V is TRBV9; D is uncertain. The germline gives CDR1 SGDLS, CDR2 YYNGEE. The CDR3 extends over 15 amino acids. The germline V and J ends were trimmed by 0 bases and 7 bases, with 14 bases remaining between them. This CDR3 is CASSVVGQSSNEQFF. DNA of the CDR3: TGTGCCAGCAGCGTAGTGGGCCAGTCCTCTAATGAGCAGTTCTTC.

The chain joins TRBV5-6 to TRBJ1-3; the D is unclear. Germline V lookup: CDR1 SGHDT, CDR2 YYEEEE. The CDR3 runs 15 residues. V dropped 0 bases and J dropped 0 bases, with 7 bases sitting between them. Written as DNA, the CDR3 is TGTGCCAGCAGCTTGGCGGGGAGCTCTGGAAACACCATATATTTT. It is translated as CASSLAGSSGNTIYF.

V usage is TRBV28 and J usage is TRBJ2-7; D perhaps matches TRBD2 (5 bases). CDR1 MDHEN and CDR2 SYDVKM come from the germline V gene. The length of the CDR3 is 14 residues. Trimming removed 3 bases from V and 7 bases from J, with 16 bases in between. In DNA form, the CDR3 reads TGTGCCAGCAGTTTTCCGACATTTTCGGGAGAGCAGTACTTC. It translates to CASSFPTFSGEQYF.

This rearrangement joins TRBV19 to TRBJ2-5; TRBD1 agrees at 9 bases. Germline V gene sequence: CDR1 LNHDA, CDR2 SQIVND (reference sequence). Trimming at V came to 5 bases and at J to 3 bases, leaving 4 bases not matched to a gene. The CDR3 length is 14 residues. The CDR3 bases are TGTGCCAGTAGTGCCCGGACAGGGGAAGAGACCCAGTACTTC. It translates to CASSARTGEETQYF.

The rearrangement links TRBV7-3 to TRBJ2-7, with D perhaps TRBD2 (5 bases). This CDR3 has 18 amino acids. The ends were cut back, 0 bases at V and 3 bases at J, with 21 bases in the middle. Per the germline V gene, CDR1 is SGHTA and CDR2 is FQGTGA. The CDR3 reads CASSLTPFGLGESYEQYF. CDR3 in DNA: TGTGCCAGCAGCTTAACGCCATTCGGACTTGGGGAGAGCTACGAGCAGTACTTC.

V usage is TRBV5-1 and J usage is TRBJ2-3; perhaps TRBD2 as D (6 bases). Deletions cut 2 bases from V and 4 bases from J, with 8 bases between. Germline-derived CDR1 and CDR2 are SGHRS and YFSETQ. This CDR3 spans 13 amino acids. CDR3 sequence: CASSFREADTQYF. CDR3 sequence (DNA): TGCGCCAGCAGCTTCAGGGAGGCAGATACGCAGTATTTT.

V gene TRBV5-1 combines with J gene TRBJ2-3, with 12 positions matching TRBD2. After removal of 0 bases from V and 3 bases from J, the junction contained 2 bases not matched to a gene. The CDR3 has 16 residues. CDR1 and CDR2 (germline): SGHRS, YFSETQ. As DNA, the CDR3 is TGCGCCAGCAGCTTGGGACTAGCGGGGGCTACAGATACGCAGTATTTT. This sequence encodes CASSLGLAGATDTQYF.

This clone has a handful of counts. The CDR3 region is CASSLGGVSGNTIYF. CDR3 in DNA: TGTGCCAGCAGCTTAGGAGGAGTCTCTGGAAACACCATATATTTT. This chain connects TRBV7-3 to TRBJ1-3; the D is unclear. The germline V gene has CDR1 SGHTA and CDR2 FQGTGA. This CDR3 is 15 amino acids long. The V end lost 2 bases, the J end lost 0 bases, and 8 bases lay between the germline ends.